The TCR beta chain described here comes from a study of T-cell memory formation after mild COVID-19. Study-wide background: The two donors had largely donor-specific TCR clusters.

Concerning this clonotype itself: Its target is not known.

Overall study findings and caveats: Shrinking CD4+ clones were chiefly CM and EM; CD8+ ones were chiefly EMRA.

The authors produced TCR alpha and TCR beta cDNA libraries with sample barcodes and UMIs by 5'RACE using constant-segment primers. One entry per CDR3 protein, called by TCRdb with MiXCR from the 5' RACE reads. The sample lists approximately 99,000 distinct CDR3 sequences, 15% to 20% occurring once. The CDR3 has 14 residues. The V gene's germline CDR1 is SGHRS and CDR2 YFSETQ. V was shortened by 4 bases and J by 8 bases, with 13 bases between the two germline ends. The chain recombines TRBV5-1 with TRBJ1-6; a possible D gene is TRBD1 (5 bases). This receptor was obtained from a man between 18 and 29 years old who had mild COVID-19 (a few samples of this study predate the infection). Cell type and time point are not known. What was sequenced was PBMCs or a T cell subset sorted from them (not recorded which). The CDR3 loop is CASSEGAGDSPLHF. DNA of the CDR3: TGCGCCAGCAGCGAAGGGGCCGGGGATTCACCCCTCCACTTT.